These 13 T cell receptor beta chains were sequenced from one sample in a study of blood T cell repertoires in COVID-19. Profiling relied on immunoSEQ multiplex PCR, and the TCRdb table lists in-frame clones only, not all of them. The sample has 150,000 to 200,000 clones, around nine tenths seen once; the top ten hold 3.7%. The sequenced sample was peripheral blood. All receptors derive from a man between 18 and 29 years old with active or convalescent COVID-19.

The V call is TRBV2, the J call TRBJ1-5; D gene unclear. Per the germline V gene, CDR1 is SNHLY and CDR2 is FYNNEI. CDR3 size: 14 residues. Trimming stripped 1 base from V and 4 bases from J, with 8 bases between. The CDR3 nucleotides are TGTGCCAGCAGTGAAGTCGAGGGAAATCAGCCCCAGCATTTT. As protein: CASSEVEGNQPQHF.

This chain links TRBV12-5 with TRBJ2-2, with D perhaps TRBD1 (5 bases). The CDR3 has 15 amino acids. Germline loops: CDR1 LGHNT, CDR2 FRNRAP. V lost 7 bases and J lost 0, with 12 bases in between. CDR3 sequence (DNA): TGTGCTAGTGAACCGGCCAGGGCGAACACCGGGGAGCTGTTTTTT. Amino acids: CASEPARANTGELFF.

The chain joins TRBV2 to TRBJ1-1; D is ambiguous. Trimming took 8 bases from V and 7 from J, leaving 20 bases between them. The germline V gene has CDR1 SNHLY and CDR2 FYNNEI. The CDR3 sequence is 14 residues long. CDR3 sequence: CASGREADYFEAFF. As DNA, the CDR3 is TGTGCCAGCGGAAGGGAGGCAGACTATTTTGAAGCTTTCTTT. The whole variable domain, filled in from reference TRBV2 and TRBJ1-1, reads EPEVTQTPSHQVTQMGQEVILRCVPISNHLYFYWYRQILGQKVEFLVSFYNNEISEKSEIFDDQFSVERPDGSNFTLKIRSTKLEDSAMYFCASGREADYFEAFFGQGTRLTVV.

The chain uses TRBV5-1 and TRBJ2-3; 10 bases match TRBD2. The CDR3 covers 16 residues. The germline CDR1 and CDR2 sequences are SGHRS and YFSETQ. V gave up 7 bases and J gave up 2 bases; unmatched junction bases: 10. Here the CDR3 reads CASSISGTSVTDTQYF. Here the CDR3 DNA reads TGCGCCAGCTCTATATCCGGGACTAGCGTCACAGATACGCAGTATTTT.

This rearrangement joins TRBV7-2 to TRBJ2-1; tentatively, D is TRBD2 (6 bases). V gave up 2 bases and J gave up 4 bases, with 12 bases separating them. In germline, CDR1 is SGHTA, CDR2 FQGNSA. The CDR3 consists of 15 residues. The CDR3 coding sequence is TGTGCCAGCAGCTTATCTACGACTAGGTACAATGAGCAGTTCTTC. It codes for CASSLSTTRYNEQFF.

The chain is built from TRBV6-5 and TRBJ2-3; TRBD2 aligns across 9 bases. CDR1 is MNHEY and CDR2 is SVGAGI in the germline V gene. There are 15 residues in the CDR3. V gave up 0 bases and J gave up 6 bases; unmatched junction bases: 4. In nucleotides, the CDR3 is TGTGCCAGCAGTTACTCGGCGGGAGGGGAGGATACGCAGTATTTT. Its protein product is CASSYSAGGEDTQYF.

The chain recombines TRBV6-2 or TRBV6-3 with TRBJ2-7, with D possibly TRBD1 on 5 matching bases. Between the trimmed V and J ends, which lost 2 bases and 4 bases, there was a span of 18 bases. CDR3 length equals 16 residues. The germline CDR1 and CDR2 sequences are MNHEY and SVGEGT. CDR3 DNA: TGTGCCAGCAGTTACGGGGCCGCCTTTCTCGTTTACGAGCAGTACGTC. This translates into CASSYGAAFLVYEQYV.

Only one count was recorded for this clone. The CDR3 DNA reads TGTGCCAGCAGCTTAGGGACAGGGGGCTCCGGGGAGCTGTTTTTT. It translates to CASSLGTGGSGELFF. This chain connects TRBV11-2 to TRBJ2-2, with 11 bases aligning to TRBD1. The CDR3 loop spans 15 amino acids. Germline V gene sequence: CDR1 SGHAT, CDR2 FQNNGV. The V segment lost 1 base and the J segment 6 bases; nucleotides outside the gene matches: 1.

The V and J genes are TRBV27 and TRBJ2-1; TRBD1 agrees at 9 bases. CDR3 length equals 14 residues. Germline assignment: CDR1 MNHEY and CDR2 SMNVEV (reference sequence). With V trimmed by 5 bases and J by 6 bases, 5 bases remained unmatched. CDR3 nucleotides: TGTGCCAGCAGTGTCCGGGACAGGGTCAATGAGCAGTTCTTC. This sequence encodes CASSVRDRVNEQFF.

The CDR3 protein is CASSIRGEAFF. The CDR3 DNA reads as TGTGCCAGTAGTATACGGGGTGAAGCTTTCTTT. J is TRBJ1-1 and V is TRBV19; D remains unclear. The CDR3 extends over 11 amino acids. CDR1 LNHDA and CDR2 SQIVND come from the germline V gene (reference sequence). The V end lost 2 bases, the J end lost 7 bases, and 5 bases lay between the germline ends.

The rearrangement joins TRBV27 to TRBJ2-7, with D perhaps TRBD1 (7 bases). Per germline, CDR1 MNHEY and CDR2 SMNVEV (reference sequence). Between the trimmed V and J ends, which lost 5 bases and 3 bases, there was a span of 14 bases. The CDR3 consists of 14 residues. The CDR3 coding sequence is TGTGCCAGCAGTCTGGCGGGACAGTACTACGAGCAGTACTTC. The encoded protein is CASSLAGQYYEQYF.

The CDR3 bases are TGTGCCAGTAGTATCCCCGGAGCGGGAAGGAACAATGAGCAGTTCTTC. Its protein is CASSIPGAGRNNEQFF. The chain has TRBV19 and TRBJ2-1; 7 bases line up with TRBD2. The V gene end was trimmed by 3 bases and the J gene end by 5 bases; junction bases not matched to a gene: 10. The CDR3 consists of 16 residues. Germline V gives CDR1 LNHDA, CDR2 SQIVND (reference sequence).

This chain uses TRBV28 with TRBJ1-1; D not resolved. The ends were cut back, 6 bases at V and 4 bases at J, with 12 bases in the middle. Germline V gives CDR1 MDHEN, CDR2 SYDVKM. This CDR3 region has 13 residues. The DNA of the CDR3 is TGTGCCAGCAGCTCCTCTGCGGTCACTGAAGCTTTCTTT. Protein: CASSSSAVTEAFF.